This is a list of T cell receptor beta chains from one sample in a study of cytomegalovirus exposure and HLA in healthy donors. The data were produced by immunoSEQ multiplex PCR, yet TCRdb's version contains in-frame clones alone and is incomplete. Among tens of thousands of clones listed, 85% to 95% were seen once. Input material: PBMCs. These receptor sequences come from a man aged 18 to 35 in good health and CMV-seronegative. Both conserved end residues are part of each CDR3. A D gene is named only where the DNA matches it firmly. For some rows the clone size is stated as once, few or many, or as a class when expanded; others skip it.

V gene	J gene	D gene	clone size	CDR3 protein	CDR3 DNA
TRBV5-1	TRBJ1-2	-	-	CASSWTARGDYGYTF	TGCGCCAGCAGCTGGACAGCCCGGGGGGACTATGGCTACACCTTC
TRBV5-1	TRBJ2-3	TRBD2	-	CASSGRTSSTDTQYF	TGCGCCAGCAGCGGTCGGACTAGCAGCACAGATACGCAGTATTTT
TRBV19	TRBJ1-4	-	-	CASRGLGAIREKLFF	TGTGCCAGTAGAGGTCTGGGGGCAATCAGAGAAAAACTGTTTTTT
TRBV5-1	TRBJ2-2	-	-	CASSLVQKPTGELFF	TGCGCCAGCAGCTTGGTACAGAAACCCACCGGGGAGCTGTTTTTT
TRBV30	TRBJ1-6	-	-	CAGGPTGGRHSPLHF	TGTGCCGGAGGCCCAACGGGAGGGAGGCATTCACCCCTCCACTTT
TRBV27	TRBJ1-6	-	-	CASSLSHLMMQGWGSPLHF	TGTGCCAGCAGTTTATCTCACCTCATGATGCAGGGATGGGGTTCACCCCTCCACTTT
TRBV6-1	TRBJ1-5	TRBD1	-	CASTGTGNQPQHF	TGTGCCAGCACCGGGACAGGCAATCAGCCCCAGCATTTT
TRBV30	TRBJ2-3	-	-	CAWRFGESTDTQYF	TGTGCCTGGAGATTCGGGGAAAGCACAGATACGCAGTATTTT
TRBV10-3	TRBJ1-3	-	-	CAISEQVSRSGNTIYF	TGTGCCATCAGTGAGCAGGTTTCCAGGTCTGGAAACACCATATATTTT
TRBV30	TRBJ1-3	-	once	CAWSPSRTGFSGNTIYF	TGTGCCTGGAGTCCGTCGAGAACGGGGTTCTCTGGAAACACCATATATTTT
TRBV7-8	TRBJ1-1	-	-	CASSQASAEAFF	TGTGCCAGCAGCCAAGCAAGCGCTGAAGCTTTCTTT
TRBV7-9	TRBJ2-5	TRBD1	few	CASSLGFRQGAGETQYF	TGTGCCAGCAGCTTAGGTTTCAGACAGGGGGCCGGGGAGACCCAGTACTTC
TRBV5-1	TRBJ1-4	-	-	CASSSGVNEKLFF	TGCGCCAGCAGCTCAGGGGTTAATGAAAAACTGTTTTTT
TRBV5-4	TRBJ2-5	TRBD1	-	CASSSGTVGRETQYF	TGTGCCAGCAGCTCCGGGACAGTCGGAAGGGAGACCCAGTACTTC
TRBV7-6	TRBJ2-2	TRBD1	-	CASSYRGQGGTGELFF	TGTGCCAGCAGCTACCGGGGACAGGGGGGAACCGGGGAGCTGTTTTTT
TRBV18	TRBJ2-7	TRBD1	-	CASSPPGQGLYEQYF	TGTGCCAGCTCACCCCCGGGACAGGGGCTTTACGAGCAGTACTTC
TRBV7-9	TRBJ1-5	TRBD1	-	CASSRQGDQPQHF	TGTGCCAGCAGTAGACAGGGGGATCAGCCCCAGCATTTT
TRBV5-6	TRBJ1-2	TRBD1	-	CASSYETGGDGYTF	TGTGCCAGCAGCTATGAGACAGGGGGCGATGGCTACACCTTC
TRBV11-2	TRBJ2-5	-	-	CASSLDLLAETQYF	TGTGCCAGCAGCTTAGATCTTCTCGCGGAGACCCAGTACTTC
TRBV7-2	TRBJ2-3	-	-	CASSLARDTQYF	TGTGCCAGCAGCTTAGCCCGAGATACGCAGTATTTT
TRBV4-1	TRBJ2-2	-	-	CASSAAPNTGELFF	TGCGCCAGCAGCGCGGCCCCGAACACCGGGGAGCTGTTTTTT
TRBV5-5	TRBJ1-1	-	-	CASSFVAGILYTEAFF	TGTGCCAGCAGCTTTGTGGCAGGAATTCTTTACACTGAAGCTTTCTTT
TRBV4-2	TRBJ2-7	TRBD2	-	CASSQPGLEYEQYF	TGTGCCAGCAGCCAGCCGGGACTAGAATACGAGCAGTACTTC
TRBV6-5	TRBJ1-4	TRBD1	-	CASSNQGAGEKLFF	TGTGCCAGCAGTAATCAGGGGGCAGGAGAAAAACTGTTTTTT
TRBV27	TRBJ2-7	TRBD1	-	CASNPLGQTTTEQYF	TGTGCCAGCAACCCTCTGGGACAGACGACTACGGAGCAGTACTTC
TRBV7-9	TRBJ2-5	-	-	CASSLPLQETQYF	TGTGCCAGCAGCTTACCCCTCCAAGAGACCCAGTACTTC
TRBV7-9	TRBJ1-3	-	once	CASRQEGYTIYF	TGTGCCAGCAGGCAGGAGGGGTACACCATATATTTT
TRBV4-1	TRBJ2-7	TRBD1	-	CASSQATGGEQYF	TGCGCCAGCAGCCAAGCGACAGGGGGCGAGCAGTACTTC
TRBV12-5	TRBJ1-5	TRBD1	-	CASGLDRGGNQPQHF	TGTGCTAGTGGTTTGGACAGGGGAGGCAATCAGCCCCAGCATTTT
TRBV15	TRBJ2-7	-	once	CATSRDLTTGLLGEQYF	TGTGCCACCAGCAGAGATCTTACGACAGGCCTCCTGGGGGAGCAGTACTTC
TRBV30	TRBJ1-5	-	-	CAWSDNSNRGNQPQHF	TGTGCCTGGAGTGATAATAGCAATCGGGGCAATCAGCCCCAGCATTTT
TRBV20-1	TRBJ1-1	-	-	CSAPDSLEAFF	TGCAGTGCCCCCGACAGCCTTGAAGCTTTCTTT
TRBV7-2	TRBJ2-7	TRBD1	-	CASSPRQGSYEQYF	TGTGCCAGCAGTCCAAGACAGGGCTCCTACGAGCAGTACTTC
TRBV2	TRBJ2-1	TRBD2	-	CASRGTSRNEQFF	TGTGCCAGCAGGGGGACTAGTCGCAATGAGCAGTTCTTC
TRBV27	TRBJ1-2	-	-	CASSLSGGVYGYTF	TGTGCCAGCAGTTTATCGGGGGGTGTCTATGGCTACACCTTC
TRBV6-1	TRBJ2-7	-	-	CASSENQGRTYEQYF	TGTGCCAGCAGTGAGAATCAGGGCCGAACCTACGAGCAGTACTTC
TRBV14	TRBJ2-7	-	-	CASSQLGLRVDEQYF	TGTGCCAGCAGCCAGCTAGGACTGCGGGTCGACGAGCAGTACTTC
TRBV18	TRBJ1-2	TRBD1	-	CASSPRRDRKYGYTF	TGTGCCAGCTCACCACGCCGGGACAGAAAATATGGCTACACCTTC
TRBV6-5	TRBJ2-1	-	-	CASSYSSGVDEQFF	TGTGCCAGCAGTTACTCGTCAGGGGTGGATGAGCAGTTCTTC
TRBV11-3	TRBJ2-1	-	-	CASSLDGNTNNEQFF	TGTGCCAGCAGCTTAGACGGGAATACGAACAATGAGCAGTTCTTC
TRBV7-9	TRBJ2-1	-	-	CASSYTPLAKRFNNEQFF	TGTGCCAGCAGCTACACACCCCTGGCGAAGCGGTTCAACAATGAGCAGTTCTTC
TRBV25-1	TRBJ2-3	-	once	CASSEWTVLSTDTQYF	TGTGCCAGCAGTGAATGGACAGTACTTAGCACAGATACGCAGTATTTT
TRBV13	TRBJ1-2	TRBD1	-	CASSLGLGDSAIGYTF	TGTGCCAGCAGCTTAGGCCTTGGGGACAGCGCCATTGGCTACACCTTC
TRBV13	TRBJ2-7	-	-	CASSLGLGEQYF	TGTGCCAGCAGCTTAGGCCTAGGCGAGCAGTACTTC
TRBV19	TRBJ1-2	TRBD1	-	CASSVGQDYGYTF	TGTGCCAGTAGTGTGGGACAGGACTATGGCTACACCTTC
TRBV2	TRBJ1-1	TRBD1	-	CASRRDRGHTEAFF	TGTGCCAGCAGGAGAGACAGGGGTCACACTGAAGCTTTCTTT
TRBV6-4	TRBJ2-7	TRBD1	-	CASSDDPGQAVYEQYF	TGTGCCAGCAGTGACGATCCGGGACAGGCGGTCTACGAGCAGTACTTC
TRBV4-3	TRBJ2-5	TRBD1	-	CASSPWTGGRETQYF	TGCGCCAGCAGCCCCTGGACAGGGGGTCGGGAGACCCAGTACTTC
TRBV19	TRBJ2-7	TRBD2	once	CASSIVTASGTYEQYF	TGTGCCAGTAGTATAGTGACGGCTAGCGGGACCTACGAGCAGTACTTC
TRBV19	TRBJ2-1	TRBD1	-	CASSMTRRDRGDYEQFF	TGTGCCAGTAGTATGACAAGGCGGGACAGGGGCGACTATGAGCAGTTCTTC
TRBV6-5	TRBJ1-2	-	-	CASSYGFGGMKYGYTF	TGTGCCAGCAGTTACGGGTTCGGCGGAATGAAATATGGCTACACCTTC
TRBV2	TRBJ2-2	-	-	CASSVGGGELFF	TGTGCCAGCAGTGTAGGCGGCGGGGAGCTGTTTTTT
TRBV18	TRBJ2-3	TRBD2	once	CASSRSVAGTDTQYF	TGTGCCAGCTCAAGGAGCGTAGCGGGGACAGATACGCAGTATTTT
TRBV19	TRBJ1-5	TRBD1	-	CASSSGQVINQPQHF	TGTGCCAGTAGTAGTGGACAGGTCATCAATCAGCCCCAGCATTTT